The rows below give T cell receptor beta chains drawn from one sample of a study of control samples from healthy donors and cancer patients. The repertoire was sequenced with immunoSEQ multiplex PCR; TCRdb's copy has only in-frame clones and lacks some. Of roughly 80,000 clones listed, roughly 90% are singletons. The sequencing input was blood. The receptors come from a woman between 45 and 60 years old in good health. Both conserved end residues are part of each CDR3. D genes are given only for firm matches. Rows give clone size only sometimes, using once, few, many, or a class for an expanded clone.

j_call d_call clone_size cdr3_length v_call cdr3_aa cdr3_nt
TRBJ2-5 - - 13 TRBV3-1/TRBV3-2 CASSHSDQETQYF TGTGCCAGCAGCCACAGCGACCAAGAGACCCAGTACTTC
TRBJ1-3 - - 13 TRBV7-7 CASSASSGNTIYF TGTGCCAGCAGCGCATCATCTGGAAACACCATATATTTT
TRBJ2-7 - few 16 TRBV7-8 CASSYGVTGTKWEQYF TGTGCCAGCAGTTACGGTGTAACGGGGACCAAGTGGGAGCAGTACTTC
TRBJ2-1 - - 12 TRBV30 CASQSSYNEQFF TGTGCCTCCCAGAGCTCCTACAATGAGCAGTTCTTC
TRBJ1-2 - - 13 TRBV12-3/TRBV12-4 CASRRGRSYGYTF TGTGCCAGCAGAAGGGGGAGAAGCTATGGCTACACCTTC
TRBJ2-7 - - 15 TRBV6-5 CASSFRNRELTEQYF TGTGCCAGCAGTTTCCGGAACAGGGAGCTTACCGAGCAGTACTTC
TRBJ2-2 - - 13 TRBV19 CASSIITTGELFF TGTGCCAGTAGTATCATAACGACCGGGGAGCTGTTTTTT
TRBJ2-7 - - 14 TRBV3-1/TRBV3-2 CASSQGGLMGEQYF TGTGCCAGCAGCCAAGGGGGGTTAATGGGGGAGCAGTACTTC
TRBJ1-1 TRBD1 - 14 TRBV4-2 CASSQQGANTEAFF TGTGCCAGCAGCCAACAGGGGGCGAACACTGAAGCTTTCTTT
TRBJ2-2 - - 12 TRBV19 CASTPGAGELFF TGTGCCAGTACCCCGGGGGCCGGGGAGCTGTTTTTT
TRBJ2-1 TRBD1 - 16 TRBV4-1 CASSRGRDRSNNEQFF TGCGCCAGCAGCCGAGGTCGGGACAGGAGTAACAATGAGCAGTTCTTC
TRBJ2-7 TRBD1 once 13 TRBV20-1 CSASKGQGYEQYF TGCAGTGCGAGTAAGGGACAGGGCTACGAGCAGTACTTC
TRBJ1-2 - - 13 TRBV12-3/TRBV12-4 CASSLRGARGYTF TGTGCCAGCAGTTTACGGGGGGCACGTGGCTACACCTTC
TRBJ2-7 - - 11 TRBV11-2 CASSPNYEQYF TGTGCCAGCAGCCCAAACTACGAGCAGTACTTC
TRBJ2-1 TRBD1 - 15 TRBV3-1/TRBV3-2 CASSPDRADYNEQFF TGTGCCAGCAGTCCCGACAGGGCGGACTACAATGAGCAGTTCTTC
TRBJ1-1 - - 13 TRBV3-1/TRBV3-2 CASSQGPNTEAFF TGTGCCAGCAGCCAAGGCCCCAACACTGAAGCTTTCTTT
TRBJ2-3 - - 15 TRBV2 CASTYQLGHSDTQYF TGTGCCAGCACCTACCAACTCGGGCATTCAGATACGCAGTATTTT
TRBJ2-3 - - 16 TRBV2 CASSESDGGLGDTQYF TGTGCCAGCAGTGAATCTGACGGTGGCCTCGGCGATACGCAGTATTTT
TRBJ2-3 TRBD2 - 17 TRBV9 CASSVVSSGLSPDTQYF TGTGCCAGCAGCGTAGTCTCTAGCGGTCTGAGTCCAGATACGCAGTATTTT
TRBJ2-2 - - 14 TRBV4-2 CASSQDRRPGELFF TGTGCCAGCAGCCAAGATCGTAGGCCCGGGGAGCTGTTTTTT
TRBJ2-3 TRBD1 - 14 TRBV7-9 CASSRTGVIDTQYF TGTGCCAGCAGCCGGACAGGGGTGATAGATACGCAGTATTTT
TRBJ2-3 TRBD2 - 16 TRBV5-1 CASSFGGLASADTQYF TGCGCCAGCAGCTTTGGGGGACTAGCCTCGGCAGATACGCAGTATTTT
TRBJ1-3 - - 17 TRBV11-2 CASTHHIGGLRAGPIYF TGTGCCAGCACCCATCACATCGGAGGACTCAGGGCCGGCCCCATATATTTT
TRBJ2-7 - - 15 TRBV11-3 CASSPGTGLSYEQYF TGTGCCAGCAGCCCGGGAACGGGGCTCTCCTACGAGCAGTACTTC
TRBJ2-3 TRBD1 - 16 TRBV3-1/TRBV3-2 CASSRRQGASTDTQYF TGTGCCAGCAGCCGGAGACAGGGGGCGAGCACAGATACGCAGTATTTT
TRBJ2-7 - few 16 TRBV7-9 CASSPDRVGDSYEQYF TGTGCCAGCAGCCCCGATAGGGTAGGGGACTCCTACGAGCAGTACTTC
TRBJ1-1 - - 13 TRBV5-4 CASSHRDRQEAFF TGTGCCAGCAGCCACCGGGACCGACAGGAAGCTTTCTTT
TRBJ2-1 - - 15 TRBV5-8 CASSPIYRGANEQFF TGTGCCAGCAGCCCGATTTATCGGGGGGCTAATGAGCAGTTCTTC
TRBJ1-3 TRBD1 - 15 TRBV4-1 CASSQGQGNGNTIYF TGCGCCAGCAGCCAAGGACAGGGGAACGGAAACACCATATATTTT
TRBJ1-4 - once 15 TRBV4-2 CASSLSGTGSEKLFF TGTGCCAGCAGTCTCTCAGGGACGGGGTCTGAAAAACTGTTTTTT
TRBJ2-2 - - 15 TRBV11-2 CASSLGGQNTGELFF TGTGCCAGCAGCTTAGGCGGACAGAACACCGGGGAGCTGTTTTTT
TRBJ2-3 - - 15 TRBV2 CASEGQGRWTDTQYF TGCGCCAGCGAGGGGCAGGGGAGGTGGACAGATACGCAGTATTTT
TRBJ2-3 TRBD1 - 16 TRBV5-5 CASSSVISGGADTQYF TGTGCCAGCAGCTCGGTAATTTCAGGGGGCGCCGATACGCAGTATTTT
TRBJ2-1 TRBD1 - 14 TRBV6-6 CASSRDRGTNEQFF TGTGCCAGCAGCCGGGACAGGGGTACAAATGAGCAGTTCTTC
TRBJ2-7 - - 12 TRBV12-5 CASGAGTYEQYF TGTGCTAGTGGGGCAGGGACCTACGAGCAGTACTTC
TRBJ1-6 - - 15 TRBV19 CASSISGQGVTPLHF TGTGCCAGTAGTATATCCGGGCAGGGAGTGACACCCCTCCACTTT
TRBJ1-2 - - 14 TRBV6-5 CASSYIGAPNSYTF TGTGCCAGCAGTTATATAGGGGCGCCTAATAGCTACACCTTC
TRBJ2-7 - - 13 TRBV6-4 CASTPLSSYEQYF TGTGCCAGCACCCCATTAAGCTCCTACGAGCAGTACTTC
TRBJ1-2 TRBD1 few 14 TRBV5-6 CASSLMAGGLGYTF TGTGCCAGCAGCTTGATGGCAGGGGGTCTCGGCTACACCTTC
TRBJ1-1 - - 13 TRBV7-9 CASSFIVNTEAFF TGTGCCAGCAGCTTCATCGTGAACACTGAAGCTTTCTTT
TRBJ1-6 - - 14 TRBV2 CASSEGRNNSPLHF TGTGCCAGCAGCGAGGGGAGAAATAATTCACCCCTCCACTTT
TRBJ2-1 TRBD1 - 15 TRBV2 CASSGQGGISNEQFF TGTGCCAGCAGTGGACAGGGGGGCATCTCCAATGAGCAGTTCTTC
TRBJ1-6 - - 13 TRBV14 CASSLSSYSPLHF TGTGCCAGCAGCCTTTCTTCCTATTCACCCCTCCACTTT
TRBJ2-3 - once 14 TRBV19 CASSIDSGKNTQYF TGTGCCAGTAGTATAGACTCCGGGAAGAATACGCAGTATTTT
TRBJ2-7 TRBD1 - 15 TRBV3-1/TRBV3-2 CASSPTGSQTYEQYF TGTGCCAGCAGCCCGACAGGGTCTCAGACCTACGAGCAGTACTTC
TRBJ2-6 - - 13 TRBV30 CASDSSGANVLTF TGTGCCTCCGACAGTTCCGGGGCCAACGTCCTGACTTTC